This section outlines one T cell receptor beta chain sequence together with its context. Its cognate antigen has yet to be identified. No much larger clonotype is one base removed from it; base qualities were not supplied. The donors were healthy, HIV-negative adults who had no recently reported acute infections or vaccinations. All donors were Caucasian adults living in Nashville, Tennessee, USA. In the unsorted samples, some 94 million PBMCs were counted, and genomic DNA was extracted using the QIAamp DNA Blood Mini kit. Blood was obtained by leukapheresis, after which PBMCs were separated by Ficoll-Histopaque density gradient centrifugation and cryopreserved in liquid nitrogen vapor phase. TCR CDR3 regions were amplified from genomic DNA by multiplex PCR using the deep immunoSEQ assay. Extracted genomic DNA from each cell subset was distributed evenly across all wells of several immunoSEQ 96-well plates, and each plate was treated as a replicate. For unsorted PBMC, about 270 ng of genomic DNA, equivalent to around 30,000 T cell genomes, went into each replicate PCR. Unsorted PBMC genomic DNA was sequenced across ten immunoSEQ deep assay plates. The purified libraries were quantified using a Qubit 3.0 fluorometer, sized with a Bioanalyzer 2100, and then quantified again using the KAPA Library Quantification kit. Every immunoSEQ 96-well plate was sequenced on a dedicated single-read 150-cycle Illumina NextSeq 550 flow cell. Concerning the study's data processing: Because the immunoSEQ output held only junctional sequences and lacked quality scores, the filtering could not match the filtering applied to full-length reads. Sequences were annotated with PyIR, a Python wrapper for IgBLAST v1.9, using IMGT germline references to assign V/J genes and CDR3. Any read was removed if the V/J assignment was weak (E-value above 1e-6), the CDR3 was missing, or the read contained stop codons, out-of-frame junctions, or ambiguous translated residues. V3J clonotypes were defined by identical inferred V gene, J gene, and CDR3 amino acid sequence. To compute the percentage overlap between repertoires, the number of shared unique clonotypes was divided by the size of the smaller repertoire. Richness of each repertoire was evaluated using RTK rarefaction, the Chao1 estimator, and Recon v2.1 estimates of unobserved clonotypes. Held by TCRdb, this immuneACCESS table contains in-frame sequences only and omits some clones. Under half of the omission traces to an unresolved V gene where checked; the cause of the rest is unknown. Clone size and the V and J calls come from that table; the DNA yielded D and trimming. Across this sample there are approximately 440,000 clones, with approximately 80% seen only once. The top ten clones comprise around 12% of the sample.

The data were taken from a study of shared clonotypes between healthy human individuals (dated by TCRdb to about 2020). Study-level background: The cohort comprised two women and a few men aged 18 to 49 years. To increase sequencing depth and limit assay-specific biases, TCR repertoire library preparation and sequencing were carried out by different laboratories using diverse techniques. Each donor's leukapheresis produced roughly between roughly 0.94 and 9.5 billion PBMCs. To estimate repertoire size and how much clonotype sharing occurs between individuals, the study deeply sequenced the blood TCR repertoires of several healthy adults. Study-level results and caveats: Based on pairwise subsampling, the degree of clonotype sharing among donors was expected to be affected by sequencing depth. Because the study included a small number of donors, the genetic and exposure-history diversity represented was limited. Sampling was restricted to blood, and TCR repertoires in tissue are likely to differ from TCR repertoires in blood.

V and J are trimmed by 6 bases and 4 bases, and the gene matches miss 8 bases of the junction. CDR1 and CDR2 are drawn from the germline V gene (reference sequence): MNHEY, SMNVEV. Counted from cysteine to phenylalanine, this CDR3 has 16 amino acids. CDR3 DNA is the only sequence kept; it has 48 bases, read in frame from the first base. The rearranged segments are TRBV27 and TRBJ2-1, and TRBD2 matches 11 of the central bases. This clonotype was sampled from a middle-aged woman in good health. Some clones in this sample may be carry-over from other donors' samples. The sequenced sample was PBMCs. This receptor carries the CDR3 CASRPLAGAHYNEQFF. The nucleotides read TGTGCCAGCAGGCCACTAGCGGGAGCTCATTACAATGAGCAGTTCTTC.